What follows are 4 T cell receptor beta chains derived from one specimen sequenced in a study of CD8+ T cells in alopecia areata. The authors extracted RNA and reverse transcribed it into cDNA as the sequencing template. Clones were read by immunoSEQ multiplex PCR, and TCRdb kept only the in-frame ones, dropping some. The sample includes approximately 150,000 clones, over 45% of them seen just once. Material for sequencing was CD4+ T cells sorted from blood. These receptors all come from a human donor with alopecia areata.

The rearrangement links TRBV5-1 to TRBJ2-5, with D maybe TRBD2 (6 bases). The CDR3 consists of 13 residues. The V gene lost 5 bases and the J gene lost 2 bases, with 10 bases spanning the gap. CDR1 is SGHRS and CDR2 is YFSETQ in the germline V gene. The CDR3 region is CASSWDLQETQYF. The CDR3 region has the DNA TGCGCCAGCAGTTGGGACTTACAAGAGACCCAGTACTTC. Drawing the rest from reference TRBV5-1 and TRBJ2-5, the complete variable domain is KAGVTQTPRYLIKTRGQQVTLSCSPISGHRSVSWYQQTPGQGLQFLFEYFSETQRNKGNFPGRFSGRQFSNSRSEMNVSTLELGDSALYLCASSWDLQETQYFGPGTRLLVL.

The V and J genes are TRBV27 and TRBJ2-1; TRBD1 aligns across 7 bases. The germline gives CDR1 MNHEY, CDR2 SMNVEV (reference sequence). With 6 bases clipped from V and 4 bases from J, the junction kept 6 bases outside the gene matches. The CDR3 runs to 14 residues. This CDR3 is CASRPGQKYNEQFF. CDR3 DNA sequence: TGTGCCAGCAGACCGGGACAGAAATACAATGAGCAGTTCTTC.

The chain links TRBV30 to TRBJ2-1; a weak D match, TRBD2 (5 bases). The CDR3 spans 14 residues. The germline gives CDR1 GTSNPN, CDR2 SVGIG (reference sequence). Deletions cut 7 bases from V and 2 bases from J, with 15 bases between. The CDR3 coding sequence is TGTGCCTCCAACGGGGTGGGTACCTACAATGAGCAGTTCTTC. As protein: CASNGVGTYNEQFF. The whole variable domain, remainder taken from reference TRBV30 and TRBJ2-1, is SQTIHQWPATLVQPVGSPLSLECTVEGTSNPNLYWYRQAAGRGLQLLFYSVGIGQISSEVPQNLSASRPQDRQFILSSKKLLLSDSGFYLCASNGVGTYNEQFFGPGTRLTVL.

The chain carries TRBV11-2 and TRBJ1-1; D might be TRBD1 (6 bases). This CDR3 has 13 amino acids. Germline CDR1 SGHAT, CDR2 FQNNGV. Trimming cost V 4 bases and J 3 bases, with 9 bases left between them. CDR3 amino acids: CASSYGQHTEAFF. The CDR3 nucleotides are TGTGCCAGCAGCTACGGACAGCACACTGAAGCTTTCTTT.